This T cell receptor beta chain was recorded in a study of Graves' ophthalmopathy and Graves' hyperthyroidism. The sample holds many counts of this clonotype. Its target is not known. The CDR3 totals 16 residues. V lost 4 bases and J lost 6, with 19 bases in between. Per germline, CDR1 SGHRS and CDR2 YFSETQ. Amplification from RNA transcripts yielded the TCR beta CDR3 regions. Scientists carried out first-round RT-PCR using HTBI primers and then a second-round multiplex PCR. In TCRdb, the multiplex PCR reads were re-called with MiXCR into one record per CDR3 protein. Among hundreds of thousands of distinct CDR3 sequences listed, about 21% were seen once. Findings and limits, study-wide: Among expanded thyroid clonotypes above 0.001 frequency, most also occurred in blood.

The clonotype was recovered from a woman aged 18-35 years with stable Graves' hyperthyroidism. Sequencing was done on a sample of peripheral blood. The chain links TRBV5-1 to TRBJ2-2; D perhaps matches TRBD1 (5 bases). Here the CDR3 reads CASSLTTANSAGELFF. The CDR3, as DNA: TGCGCCAGCAGCCTAACGACAGCGAACTCCGCCGGGGAGCTGTTTTTT.